This entry describes one T cell receptor (beta chain). Its specific antigen is unknown. Base qualities were left out, and no much larger clone turns up one base away. Each collaborating institution followed its own protocols to collect whole blood in K2EDTA tubes. Collaborator samples were shipped for TCRbeta analysis as frozen whole blood, isolated PBMCs, or DNA extracted from either sample type. This record comes from a study of blood T cell repertoires in COVID-19 (dated by TCRdb to about 2020). At the level of the whole study: Samples covering the acute and convalescent phases of COVID-19 were provided by collaborators in the United States, Italy and Spain. The prospective study material was composed of cDNA or gDNA derived from T cells, B-cell-depleted T cells, or PBMCs. Deeply sampled blood TCRbeta repertoires from subjects exposed to, actively infected with, or recovered from COVID-19 were included in the dataset. The repertoires were released in a freely available public database intended as a resource for research on the immune response to SARS-CoV-2. Samples were obtained from the ongoing ImmuneRACE study (first 160 participants) and from some 1,200 subjects provided by 6 global collaborators. Sample metadata almost always included a de-identified subject ID, COVID-19 status, age in years and sex. HLA class I and class II types, where available, came from metadata supplied by the sample provider rather than from assay-based typing.

Spanning cysteine to phenylalanine, the CDR3 consists of 14 amino acids. The CDR3 DNA has 42 bases and is translated from base 1. V is pruned by 6 bases and J by 8 bases, leaving 11 bases of the junction without a gene match. In the germline V gene, CDR1 corresponds to MDHEN and CDR2 to SYDVKM. TCRbeta CDR3 regions were amplified from genomic DNA using the immunoSEQ Assay, a bias-controlled multiplex PCR. Under the source paper's analysis protocol: The number of nucleated cells in each sample was estimated by amplification of reference gene primers within the assay. Sequence reads were collapsed and filtered to measure the absolute abundance of every unique TCRbeta CDR3 rearrangement. For each sample, productive Simpson clonality was calculated by taking the square root of Simpson's diversity index across productive rearrangements. TCRdb re-hosts the immuneACCESS table, in-frame sequences only. Its copies lack some clones; in the studies checked, an unresolved V gene accounts for under half of them, and the cause for the rest is not known. The DNA gave D and trimming, while V, J and clone size come from that table. This sample holds some 110,000 clones; about 74% were observed only once. Jointly, the top ten make up roughly 6% of the sample.

The research as a whole found: The quantity of clinical and demographic metadata differed by source and by participant and was supplied without curation.

Rearrangement joined TRBV28 to TRBJ1-2; 8 of the junction bases match TRBD1. The source of this sequence is a man between 65 and 85 years old with acute or convalescent COVID-19. Sequencing was done on a sample of peripheral blood. The DNA is TGTGCCAGCAGCCGCGACAGGGGCCTACGGGGCTACACCTTC. It is translated as CASSRDRGLRGYTF.